This T cell receptor beta chain is from a study of immune evolution from preneoplasia to lung adenocarcinoma. Findings of the study overall: Later-stage lesions seemingly showed higher T cell density and diversity than normal lung.

Sequencing used immunoSEQ multiplex PCR; TCRdb keeps in-frame clones, though not all of them. This sample has 5,000 or so clones, with roughly 82% found just once. The V gene's germline CDR1 is SGHAT and CDR2 FQNNGV. The germline V and J ends were trimmed by 6 bases and 0 bases, with 13 bases remaining between them. This CDR3 has 15 residues. This clone showed up just once. Its specificity is not known. After pathologic assessment, macro-dissection selected premalignant or tumor cells for extraction. This TCR came from a person aged 65-85 years with lung adenocarcinoma. V is TRBV11-2 and J is TRBJ2-3, with D perhaps matching TRBD2 (6 bases). Input material: FFPE lung adenocarcinoma in situ tissue. CDR3 nucleotide sequence: TGTGCCAGCAGACCAAGGCGGGGCAGCACAGATACGCAGTATTTT. It yields the protein CASRPRRGSTDTQYF.